The 20 T cell receptor beta chains below were found in one sample sequenced in a study of cytomegalovirus exposure and HLA in healthy donors. The PCR was carried out with 60 Vbeta primers and 13 Jbeta primers. The protocol was immunoSEQ multiplex PCR, while the TCRdb copy is restricted to in-frame clones and leaves out a portion. The repertoire includes tens of thousands of clones, 67% of them detected once, and 2.1% sits in the top ten. The sample comprised PBMCs. The receptors here all came from a man younger than 40 in good health and CMV-seronegative.

This rearrangement joins TRBV4-1 to TRBJ1-5; D gene unclear. The CDR3 contains 16 residues. Germline V CDR1 and CDR2: MGHRA, YSYEKL. Trimming removed 5 bases from V and 0 bases from J, with 14 bases in between. DNA of the CDR3: TGCGCCAGCAGCGTGGATGCGGGTTATAGCAATCAGCCCCAGCATTTT. It is translated as CASSVDAGYSNQPQHF.

V usage is TRBV28 and J usage is TRBJ2-3; D may be TRBD2 (5 bases). In germline, CDR1 is MDHEN, CDR2 SYDVKM. V lost 3 bases to trimming and J lost 3 bases, with 13 bases between them. CDR3 length: 15 amino acids. The CDR3 spells CASSLEDGRTDTQYF. The CDR3 nucleotides read TGTGCCAGCAGTTTGGAGGACGGACGGACAGATACGCAGTATTTT.

This clone was counted many times. V gene TRBV9 combines with J gene TRBJ2-3; D is perhaps TRBD1 (6 bases). The CDR3 totals 14 residues. Trimming cost V 0 bases and J 5 bases, with 10 bases left between them. The germline V gene has CDR1 SGDLS and CDR2 YYNGEE. CDR3 sequence: CASSVGSRGDTQYF. CDR3 in DNA: TGTGCCAGCAGCGTAGGCTCCAGGGGAGATACGCAGTATTTT. The entire variable domain, with the rest obtained from reference TRBV9 and TRBJ2-3, is as follows: DSGVTQTPKHLITATGQRVTLRCSPRSGDLSVYWYQQSLDQGLQFLIQYYNGEERAKGNILERFSAQQFPDLHSELNLSSLELGDSALYFCASSVGSRGDTQYFGPGTRLTVL.

V and J are TRBV7-9 and TRBJ1-2; TRBD1 aligns across 8 bases. V shed 5 bases and J 8 bases; nucleotides not matched to a gene: 10. Germline V gene data show CDR1 as SEHNR and CDR2 as FQNEAQ (reference sequence). The CDR3 sequence is 14 residues long. The CDR3 DNA reads TGTGCCAGCAGCGACCGGGACAGGATGGGCGGCTACACCTTC. Translation: CASSDRDRMGGYTF. The variable domain in full, completed from reference TRBV7-9 and TRBJ1-2, reads DTGVSQNPRHKITKRGQNVTFRCDPISEHNRLYWYRQTLGQGPEFLTYFQNEAQLEKSRLLSDRFSAERPKGSFSTLEIQRTEQGDSAMYLCASSDRDRMGGYTFGSGTRLTVV.

This clone was seen only a few times. This chain uses TRBV5-4 with TRBJ1-5; tentative D call: TRBD1 (6 bases). The CDR3 runs to 15 residues. Trimming shortened V by 5 bases and J by 2 bases, and 14 bases separated the two germline ends. Germline CDR1 is SGHNT and CDR2 is YYREEE (reference sequence). CDR3 region: CASSEGGVGNQPQHF. DNA of the CDR3: TGTGCCAGCAGTGAGGGGGGGGTCGGCAATCAGCCCCAGCATTTT.

CDR3 DNA: TGTGCCAGCGAAACAGGGGTGTCCTACGAGCAGTACTTC. This sequence encodes CASETGVSYEQYF. The chain carries TRBV14 and TRBJ2-7; 7 bases fit TRBD1. Germline CDR1 and CDR2: SGHDN and FVKESK. There are 13 residues in the CDR3. Trimming at V came to 8 bases and at J to 1 base, leaving 5 bases not matched to a gene.

CDR3 nucleotide sequence: TGTGCCAGCAGTGACGGGGCGGGAGCCACCGCGCAGGAGCAGTTCTTC. It yields the protein CASSDGAGATAQEQFF. The chain links TRBV6-4 to TRBJ2-1; 7 bases are a match to TRBD2. CDR1 MRHNA and CDR2 SNTAGT come from the germline V gene. The CDR3 extends over 16 amino acids. Losses at the gene ends were 2 bases for V and 10 bases for J; bases not matched to a gene: 14.

J is TRBJ2-2 and V is TRBV7-3; tentatively, D is TRBD2 (5 bases). This CDR3 is 13 amino acids long. Deletions cut 2 bases from V and 5 bases from J, with 6 bases between. The germline V gene encodes CDR1 SGHTA and CDR2 FQGTGA. DNA of the CDR3: TGTGCCAGCAGCTTACAGCGGACCGGGGAGCTGTTTTTT. Amino acid sequence: CASSLQRTGELFF.

The chain combines TRBV27 with TRBJ1-2; weak D call: TRBD1 (5 bases). The CDR3 runs to 13 residues. Germline V gene lookup returns CDR1 MNHEY and CDR2 SMNVEV (reference sequence). The V end was cut by 3 bases, the J end by 4 bases, with 9 bases between. CDR3 sequence (DNA): TGTGCCAGCAGTTTTCGGGGGGGCTATGGCTACACCTTC. Amino acid sequence: CASSFRGGYGYTF.

The chain links TRBV7-9 to TRBJ1-1; the D gene is possibly TRBD1 (5 bases). Germline V gives CDR1 SEHNR, CDR2 FQNEAQ (reference sequence). The CDR3 is made up of 15 amino acids. Trimming pared 0 bases from V and 4 bases from J, leaving 12 bases between. The CDR3: CASSLAAGYGTEAFF. Written as DNA, the CDR3 is TGTGCCAGCAGCTTAGCGGCAGGGTACGGCACTGAAGCTTTCTTT. The full variable domain, completed using reference TRBV7-9 and TRBJ1-1, is DTGVSQNPRHKITKRGQNVTFRCDPISEHNRLYWYRQTLGQGPEFLTYFQNEAQLEKSRLLSDRFSAERPKGSFSTLEIQRTEQGDSAMYLCASSLAAGYGTEAFFGQGTRLTVV.

The rearrangement joins TRBV5-1 to TRBJ2-3; 8 bases fit TRBD2. CDR1 is SGHRS and CDR2 is YFSETQ in the germline V gene. There are 16 residues in the CDR3. V shed 1 base and J 0 bases; nucleotides not matched to a gene: 4. The CDR3 loop is CASSLIVAGSTDTQYF. The CDR3 nucleotides read TGCGCCAGCAGCTTGATCGTAGCGGGGAGCACAGATACGCAGTATTTT. Variable domain in full (rest from reference TRBV5-1 and TRBJ2-3): KAGVTQTPRYLIKTRGQQVTLSCSPISGHRSVSWYQQTPGQGLQFLFEYFSETQRNKGNFPGRFSGRQFSNSRSEMNVSTLELGDSALYLCASSLIVAGSTDTQYFGPGTRLTVL.

The chain recombines TRBV7-9 with TRBJ1-4; TRBD1 agrees at 8 bases. The V and J ends lost 5 bases and 10 bases, in that order; junction bases with no gene match: 6. CDR1 SEHNR and CDR2 FQNEAQ come from the germline V gene (reference sequence). The CDR3 length is 13 residues. CDR3 coding DNA: TGTGCCAGCAGCCTCGCAGGGGGCGGAAAACTGTTTTTT. The encoded protein is CASSLAGGGKLFF.

The rearrangement joins TRBV6-5 to TRBJ2-7; 12 bases align to TRBD1. From germline, CDR1 is MNHEY and CDR2 SVGAGI. This CDR3 spans 16 amino acids. Trimming took 0 bases from V and 7 from J; bases not matched to a gene: 7. CDR3 loop: CASSYSVGQGAKEQYF. The DNA of the CDR3 is TGTGCCAGCAGTTACTCGGTGGGACAGGGGGCCAAAGAGCAGTACTTC.

The V gene is TRBV27, the J gene TRBJ1-1; D is perhaps TRBD1 (6 bases). Deletions cut 3 bases from V and 2 bases from J, with 10 bases between. The germline gives CDR1 MNHEY, CDR2 SMNVEV (reference sequence). The CDR3 is made up of 14 amino acids. This chain's CDR3 is CASSLTGGNTEAFF. The CDR3 bases are TGTGCCAGCAGTTTGACAGGCGGAAACACTGAAGCTTTCTTT.

The rearrangement uses TRBV2 and TRBJ1-2, with D possibly matching TRBD1 (5 bases). V gave up 2 bases and J gave up 5 bases, with 9 bases separating them. The CDR3 runs to 13 residues. The germline V gene encodes CDR1 SNHLY and CDR2 FYNNEI. Here the CDR3 DNA reads TGTGCCAGCAGTGAATTTCCAGGGTATGGCTACACCTTC. Residues: CASSEFPGYGYTF.

This clone showed up just a few times. The chain uses TRBV27 and TRBJ2-2; perhaps TRBD2 as D (6 bases). Trimming stripped 7 bases from V and 7 bases from J, with 19 bases between. Germline CDR1 reads MNHEY; CDR2 reads SMNVEV (reference sequence). The CDR3 extends over 15 amino acids. The CDR3 DNA follows: TGTGCCAGCACCGGCCTCCAGGTCGGGGGCGGGGAGCTGTTTTTT. As protein: CASTGLQVGGGELFF.

V gene TRBV10-3 combines with J gene TRBJ2-1, with 10 bases matching TRBD1. CDR1 and CDR2 from the germline V gene are ENHRY and SYGVKD. The ends lost 7 bases at V and 8 bases at J; junction bases unmatched: 8. The CDR3 spans 14 residues. CDR3: CAITGGQGKDEQFF. The CDR3 region has the DNA TGTGCCATCACCGGGGGACAGGGGAAGGATGAGCAGTTCTTC.

This chain links TRBV28 with TRBJ1-1; 7 nucleotides agree with TRBD1. The CDR3 sequence is 14 residues long. The V and J ends lost 6 bases and 8 bases, in that order; junction bases with no gene match: 12. Germline CDR1 and CDR2: MDHEN and SYDVKM. The CDR3 DNA reads as TGTGCCAGCAGGTCCGGGACAGCGCAAACCGAAGCTTTCTTT. Its translation: CASRSGTAQTEAFF.

This chain joins TRBV18 and TRBJ2-7; TRBD1 matches 8 bases. V was clipped by 2 bases and J by 1 base; unmatched bases: 13. CDR1 and CDR2 from the germline V gene are KGHSH and LQKENI. The CDR3 runs 18 residues. CDR3 nucleotides: TGTGCCAGCTCACCAAAATTGGTCGGGACAGGCCTTTCCTACGAGCAGTACTTC. Encoded protein: CASSPKLVGTGLSYEQYF.

The rearrangement joins TRBV19 to TRBJ1-1; 7 bases line up with TRBD1. The CDR3 covers 15 residues. V lost 1 base and J lost 4; bases outside the gene matches: 6. Germline lookup yields CDR1 LNHDA and CDR2 SQIVND (reference sequence). The CDR3 region is CASSIGEGGSTEAFF. CDR3 DNA: TGTGCCAGTAGTATAGGGGAAGGGGGCTCCACTGAAGCTTTCTTT.